These T cell receptor beta chains were read from a single sample in a study of T cell responses to AZD1222 COVID-19 vaccine. Libraries were prepared by immunoSEQ multiplex PCR; TCRdb keeps only in-frame clonotypes and omits some of them. The data show 150,000 to 180,000 clones, 90% seen once. Source: peripheral blood, taken on day 0 of AZD1222 vaccination. The receptors stem from an adult in good health. Both conserved end residues are part of each CDR3. Fields, in order: V gene, J gene, D gene, clone size, CDR3 protein, CDR3 DNA. The D gene is left open where the match is weak. Size values are once, few and many counts, or a class for expanded clones, and some rows have none.

TRBV7-9	TRBJ2-1	.	.	CASNPSGSYNEQFF	TGTGCCAGCAACCCTTCAGGTTCCTACAATGAGCAGTTCTTC
TRBV12-3/TRBV12-4	TRBJ2-6	.	.	CASRHSGANVLTF	TGTGCCAGCAGGCACTCTGGGGCCAACGTCCTGACTTTC
TRBV27	TRBJ2-3	TRBD2	.	CASRSLGGTDTQYF	TGTGCCAGCAGATCCCTGGGGGGGACAGATACGCAGTATTTT
TRBV5-1	TRBJ2-1	.	.	CASSFRQAGEQFF	TGCGCCAGCAGCTTCAGACAGGCCGGCGAGCAGTTCTTC
TRBV11-2	TRBJ1-5	.	.	CASSLSRGQPQHF	TGTGCCAGCAGCCTCTCTCGGGGTCAGCCCCAGCATTTT
TRBV5-1	TRBJ2-1	.	.	CASRPNSGVTGNEQFF	TGCGCCAGCAGGCCCAATTCCGGGGTTACGGGGAATGAGCAGTTCTTC
TRBV19	TRBJ2-3	.	.	CASKETWGDTQYF	TGTGCCAGTAAGGAGACATGGGGAGATACGCAGTATTTT
TRBV10-3	TRBJ2-1	.	.	CAISDGSIQRYSYNEQFF	TGTGCCATCAGTGATGGGAGTATCCAGCGTTACTCCTACAATGAGCAGTTCTTC
TRBV4-3	TRBJ2-3	TRBD1	.	CASSQERQGASTDTQYF	TGCGCCAGCAGCCAAGAAAGGCAGGGGGCTAGCACAGATACGCAGTATTTT
TRBV30	TRBJ1-3	TRBD1	.	CAWSATGVASGNTIYF	TGTGCCTGGAGTGCGACAGGGGTGGCCTCTGGAAACACCATATATTTT
TRBV4-1	TRBJ1-2	TRBD1	.	CASSQTGGRGYTF	TGCGCCAGCAGTCAGACAGGGGGTCGCGGCTACACCTTC
TRBV27	TRBJ1-2	TRBD1	once	CASSFQGGYGYTF	TGTGCCAGCAGTTTCCAGGGGGGCTATGGCTACACCTTC
TRBV2	TRBJ1-5	.	once	CASSEASSREGGQPQHF	TGTGCCAGCAGTGAAGCGAGCTCACGGGAGGGGGGGCAGCCCCAGCATTTT
TRBV5-1	TRBJ2-7	.	.	CASSFLVDAGLPHEQYF	TGCGCCAGCAGCTTTTTAGTGGACGCCGGTCTGCCCCACGAGCAGTACTTC
TRBV19	TRBJ1-4	TRBD1	.	CASSRDRARSEKLFF	TGTGCCAGTAGTCGGGACAGGGCCCGGAGTGAAAAACTGTTTTTT
TRBV20-1	TRBJ2-5	.	.	CSASRGGQRGETQYF	TGCAGTGCTAGTAGGGGGGGCCAGAGGGGAGAGACCCAGTACTTC
TRBV27	TRBJ2-7	.	.	CASRRQSDGYEQYF	TGTGCCAGCAGACGACAGTCCGACGGCTACGAGCAGTACTTC
TRBV3-1/TRBV3-2	TRBJ1-2	TRBD1	.	CASSPSTTGAPHDYGYTF	TGTGCCAGCAGCCCTTCTACGACAGGGGCTCCCCACGACTATGGCTACACCTTC
TRBV19	TRBJ1-2	.	medium-sized	CASSIARRAEIYGYTF	TGTGCCAGTAGTATAGCGAGACGGGCGGAGATCTATGGCTACACCTTC
TRBV18	TRBJ2-2	TRBD1	once	CASSPWTGWNTGELFF	TGTGCCAGCTCACCATGGACAGGGTGGAACACCGGGGAGCTGTTTTTT
TRBV6-1	TRBJ1-5	.	.	CASSEAGWAWPQHF	TGTGCCAGCAGTGAAGCGGGCTGGGCTTGGCCCCAGCATTTT
TRBV11-3	TRBJ1-6	.	.	CASSLGQMRPLHF	TGTGCCAGCAGCTTAGGACAGATGCGGCCCCTCCACTTT
TRBV28	TRBJ2-7	.	.	CASRSPYEQYF	TGTGCCAGCAGGAGCCCCTACGAGCAGTACTTC